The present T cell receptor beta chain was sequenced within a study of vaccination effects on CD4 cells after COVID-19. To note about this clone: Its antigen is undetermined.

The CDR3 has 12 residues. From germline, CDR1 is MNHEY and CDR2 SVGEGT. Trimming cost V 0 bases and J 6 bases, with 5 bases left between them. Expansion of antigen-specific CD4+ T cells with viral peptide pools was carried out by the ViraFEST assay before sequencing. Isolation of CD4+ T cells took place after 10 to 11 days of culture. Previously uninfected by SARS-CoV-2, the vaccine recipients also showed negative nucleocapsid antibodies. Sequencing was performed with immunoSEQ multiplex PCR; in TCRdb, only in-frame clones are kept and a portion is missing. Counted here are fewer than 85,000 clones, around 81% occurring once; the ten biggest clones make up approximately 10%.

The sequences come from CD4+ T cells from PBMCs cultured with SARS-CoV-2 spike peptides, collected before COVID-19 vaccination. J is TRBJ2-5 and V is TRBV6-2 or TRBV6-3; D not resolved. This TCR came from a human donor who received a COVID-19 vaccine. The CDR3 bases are TGTGCCAGCAGTTACTCGACGCAGACCCAGTACTTC. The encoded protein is CASSYSTQTQYF.